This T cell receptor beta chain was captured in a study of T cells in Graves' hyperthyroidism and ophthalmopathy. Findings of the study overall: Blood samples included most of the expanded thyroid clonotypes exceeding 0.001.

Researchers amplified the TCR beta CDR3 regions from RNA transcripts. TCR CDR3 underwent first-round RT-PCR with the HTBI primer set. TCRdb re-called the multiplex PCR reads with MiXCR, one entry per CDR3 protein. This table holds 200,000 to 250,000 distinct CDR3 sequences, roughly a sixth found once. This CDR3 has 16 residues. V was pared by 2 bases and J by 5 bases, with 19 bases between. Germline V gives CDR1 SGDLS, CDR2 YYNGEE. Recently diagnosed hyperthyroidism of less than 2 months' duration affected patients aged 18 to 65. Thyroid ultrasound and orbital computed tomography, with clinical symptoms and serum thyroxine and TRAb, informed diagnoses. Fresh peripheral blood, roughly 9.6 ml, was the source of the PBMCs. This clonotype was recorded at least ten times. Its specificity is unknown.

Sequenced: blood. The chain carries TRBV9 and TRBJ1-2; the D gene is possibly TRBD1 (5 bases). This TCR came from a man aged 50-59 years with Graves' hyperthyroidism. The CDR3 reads CASSVDNAGTAYGYTF. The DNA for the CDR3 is TGTGCCAGCAGCGTCGATAACGCCGGGACGGCATATGGCTACACCTTC.